The 20 T cell receptor beta chains below were found in one sample sequenced in a study of blood T cell repertoires in COVID-19. The method was immunoSEQ multiplex PCR; TCRdb's version includes in-frame clones alone and lacks a portion of them. The data show approximately 280,000 clones, about nine tenths seen once. Sequenced input: PBMCs or T cells enriched from blood (not recorded which). These receptor sequences come from a woman aged 55-69 years who had recovered from COVID-19.

Comments on this clone: At one end, the junction sequence differs from germline, possibly due to a read error. The chain joins TRBV20-1 to TRBJ1-5, with TRBD1 identical over 7 bases. CDR1 and CDR2 from the germline V gene are DFQATT and SNEGSKA (reference sequence). The CDR3 totals 10 residues. CDR3 in amino acids: CSAGAEGQFF. CDR3 DNA sequence: TGCAGTGCTGGGGCTGAGGGACAGTTTTTT.

The gene calls are TRBV18 and TRBJ2-5; possibly TRBD1 for D (6 bases). Germline V gives CDR1 KGHSH, CDR2 LQKENI. The CDR3 contains 14 residues. V lost 0 bases to trimming and J lost 4 bases, with 9 bases between them. CDR3 residues: CASSPPRGRETQYF. CDR3 nucleotide sequence: TGTGCCAGCTCACCACCCAGGGGAAGAGAGACCCAGTACTTC.

The chain uses TRBV30 and TRBJ1-5; D possibly corresponds to TRBD1 (5 bases). CDR1 is GTSNPN and CDR2 is SVGIG in the germline V gene (reference sequence). Trimming stripped 4 bases from V and 3 bases from J, with 13 bases between. This CDR3 has 14 amino acids. CDR3 in DNA: TGTGCCTGGAAACGTGACAGTTTCAATCAGCCCCAGCATTTT. Residues: CAWKRDSFNQPQHF.

V usage is TRBV24-1 and J usage is TRBJ2-5, with D possibly being TRBD2 (5 bases). Per germline, CDR1 KGHDR and CDR2 SFDVKD. V was trimmed by 9 bases and J by 5 bases, leaving 18 bases between them. The CDR3 spans 14 residues. The CDR3 region is CATRAGDGKETQYF. The CDR3 DNA reads as TGTGCCACCCGGGCGGGCGACGGGAAGGAGACCCAGTACTTC.

The chain links TRBV18 to TRBJ2-1, with 11 bases that match TRBD2. The CDR3 has 19 residues. V lost 3 bases to trimming and J lost 7 bases; unmatched junction nucleotides: 17. Germline V lookup: CDR1 KGHSH, CDR2 LQKENI. This CDR3 reads CASSPRSGERLAGGNEQFF. The CDR3 coding sequence is TGTGCCAGCTCACCTCGATCGGGGGAGCGTCTAGCGGGAGGTAATGAGCAGTTCTTC. The full variable domain, completed using reference TRBV18 and TRBJ2-1, is NAGVMQNPRHLVRRRGQEARLRCSPMKGHSHVYWYRQLPEEGLKFMVYLQKENIIDESGMPKERFSAEFPKEGPSILRIQQVVRGDSAAYFCASSPRSGERLAGGNEQFFGPGTRLTVL.

The V call is TRBV4-1, the J call TRBJ2-3; perhaps TRBD2 as D (6 bases). V was cut by 0 bases and J by 7 bases, with 17 bases left in between. CDR1 is MGHRA and CDR2 is YSYEKL in the germline V gene. This CDR3 comprises 16 residues. The CDR3 bases are TGCGCCAGCAGCCAAGAGCGGCTAGCGAACGCGAATACGCAGTATTTT. Protein sequence: CASSQERLANANTQYF.

The chain uses TRBV9 and TRBJ1-6, with unresolved D. CDR1 SGDLS and CDR2 YYNGEE come from the germline V gene. The CDR3 is 11 amino acids. V was shortened by 0 bases and J by 14 bases, with 6 bases between the two germline ends. The CDR3 bases are TGTGCCAGCAGCGTAGGAGGGACCCTCCACTTT. This codes for CASSVGGTLHF.

The chain couples TRBV2 to TRBJ2-7, with 8 nucleotides matching TRBD1. V was pared by 2 bases and J by 7 bases, with 10 bases of the junction left unmatched. Germline assignment: CDR1 SNHLY and CDR2 FYNNEI. The CDR3 is made up of 15 amino acids. For the CDR3, the DNA is TGTGCCAGCAGTGAATCGACAGGGGTTCGGTATGAGCAGTACTTC. It specifies CASSESTGVRYEQYF.

The gene calls are TRBV19 and TRBJ2-7, with TRBD1 identical over 11 bases. Trimming took 9 bases from V and 3 from J; bases not matched to a gene: 7. Germline V lookup: CDR1 LNHDA, CDR2 SQIVND (reference sequence). The CDR3 has 14 residues. DNA for the CDR3: TGTGCCAGCCAGACCGGGACAGGGGGCTACGAGCAGTACTTC. Translation gives CASQTGTGGYEQYF.

The rearrangement links TRBV19 to TRBJ1-2; 9 bases match TRBD1. Trimming cost V 9 bases and J 1 base; bases outside gene matches: 6. CDR1 is LNHDA and CDR2 is SQIVND in the germline V gene (reference sequence). The CDR3 length is 14 residues. The CDR3 reads CASRQGQGNYGYTF. The CDR3 DNA is TGTGCCAGCCGCCAGGGACAGGGTAACTATGGCTACACCTTC. The entire variable domain, with the rest obtained from reference TRBV19 and TRBJ1-2, is as follows: DGGITQSPKYLFRKEGQNVTLSCEQNLNHDAMYWYRQDPGQGLRLIYYSQIVNDFQKGDIAEGYSVSREKKESFPLTVTSAQKNPTAFYLCASRQGQGNYGYTFGSGTRLTVV.

The V and J genes are TRBV11-2 and TRBJ1-1; 10 bases agree with TRBD1. V lost 3 bases, J lost 4 bases, and 8 bases stayed unmatched. This CDR3 region has 16 residues. Germline V gene sequence: CDR1 SGHAT, CDR2 FQNNGV. The chain's CDR3 is CASSLTGGWEGTEAFF. The CDR3 DNA is TGTGCCAGCAGCTTGACAGGGGGCTGGGAGGGCACTGAAGCTTTCTTT. The entire variable domain, with the rest obtained from reference TRBV11-2 and TRBJ1-1, is as follows: EAGVAQSPRYKIIEKRQSVAFWCNPISGHATLYWYQQILGQGPKLLIQFQNNGVVDDSQLPKDRFSAERLKGVDSTLKIQPAKLEDSAVYLCASSLTGGWEGTEAFFGQGTRLTVV.

The CDR3 here is CASSLMLAGDGNTIYF. CDR3 nucleotide sequence: TGTGCCAGCTCACTCATGCTAGCAGGGGACGGAAACACCATATATTTT. The V call is TRBV18, the J call TRBJ1-3; D possibly corresponds to TRBD1 (6 bases). V shed 4 bases and J shed 4 bases, with 17 bases lying between them. From germline, CDR1 is KGHSH and CDR2 LQKENI. The CDR3 is made up of 16 amino acids.

The chain joins TRBV19 to TRBJ1-2; D is possibly TRBD1 (5 bases). Germline V CDR1 and CDR2: LNHDA, SQIVND (reference sequence). The CDR3 spans 14 residues. V lost 3 bases to trimming and J lost 0 bases, with 8 bases between them. The CDR3 spells CASSMWGANYGYTF. In DNA form, the CDR3 reads TGTGCCAGTAGTATGTGGGGGGCTAACTATGGCTACACCTTC. The entire variable domain, with the rest obtained from reference TRBV19 and TRBJ1-2, is as follows: DGGITQSPKYLFRKEGQNVTLSCEQNLNHDAMYWYRQDPGQGLRLIYYSQIVNDFQKGDIAEGYSVSREKKESFPLTVTSAQKNPTAFYLCASSMWGANYGYTFGSGTRLTVV.

The chain couples TRBV6-5 to TRBJ1-5; D may be TRBD1 (5 bases). The ends were cut back, 6 bases at V and 11 bases at J, with 11 bases in the middle. Germline loops: CDR1 MNHEY, CDR2 SVGAGI. The CDR3 covers 11 residues. The CDR3 nucleotides are TGTGCCAGCAGCTATGAAGGGGCCCAGCATTTT. It translates to CASSYEGAQHF.

The chain joins TRBV5-1 to TRBJ2-3; D uncertain. Trimming took off 6 bases at V and 0 bases at J, with 14 bases between the two ends. The length of the CDR3 is 15 residues. Germline V gene data show CDR1 as SGHRS and CDR2 as YFSETQ. DNA for the CDR3: TGCGCCAGCACCGAGGTACCAGCTAGCACAGATACGCAGTATTTT. Residues: CASTEVPASTDTQYF.

The CDR3 spells CASSEYRGSGYTF. CDR3 DNA: TGTGCCAGCAGTGAATACAGGGGAAGTGGCTACACCTTC. This chain links TRBV6-1 with TRBJ1-2; 7 bases match TRBD1. The germline V gene has CDR1 MNHNS and CDR2 SASEGT. The CDR3 runs 13 residues. V dropped 2 bases and J dropped 7; count of bases not matched to a gene: 4.

This chain joins TRBV6-5 and TRBJ1-1; tentatively, D is TRBD1 (5 bases). With 8 bases removed from V and 4 bases from J, the gap between germline ends came to 14 bases. Per germline, CDR1 MNHEY and CDR2 SVGAGI. The CDR3 is made up of 13 amino acids. CDR3 coding DNA: TGTGCCAGCCATCCGGGGGTGGGCACTGAAGCTTTCTTT. This gives the protein CASHPGVGTEAFF.

The V call is TRBV3-1 (or the pseudogene TRBV3-2), the J call TRBJ2-2, with a weak D call TRBD2 (6 bases). The germline V gene has CDR1 LGHDT and CDR2 YNNKEL (reference sequence). This CDR3 is built from 15 residues. Trimming left V 1 base short and J 1 base short, with 7 bases between. The CDR3 nucleotides are TGTGCCAGCAGCCAAGGCGGGGAGAACACCGGGGAGCTGTTTTTT. Translation gives CASSQGGENTGELFF.

The V and J genes are TRBV19 and TRBJ1-2; 12 nucleotides align to TRBD1. J was trimmed by 4 bases and V by 4 bases; bases with no gene match: 7. The CDR3 spans 16 residues. CDR1 LNHDA and CDR2 SQIVND come from the germline V gene (reference sequence). The CDR3 DNA reads TGTGCCAGTAGTACCGGGACAGGGGGCGCGGTCTATGGCTACACCTTC. As protein: CASSTGTGGAVYGYTF. The full variable domain, with the rest looked up from reference TRBV19 and TRBJ1-2, is DGGITQSPKYLFRKEGQNVTLSCEQNLNHDAMYWYRQDPGQGLRLIYYSQIVNDFQKGDIAEGYSVSREKKESFPLTVTSAQKNPTAFYLCASSTGTGGAVYGYTFGSGTRLTVV.

This clone was seen a handful of times. The chain is built from TRBV7-9 and TRBJ2-3; D call uncertain. V was shortened by 8 bases and J by 4 bases, with 13 bases between the two germline ends. The germline V gene encodes CDR1 SEHNR and CDR2 FQNEAQ (reference sequence). The CDR3 runs 13 residues. The CDR3 nucleotides read TGTGCCAGCTCATCGGGTGGCTCAGATACGCAGTATTTT. This gives the protein CASSSGGSDTQYF.